The T cell receptor (beta chain) under discussion was sequenced for a study of shared clonotypes between healthy human individuals. DNA at about 200 ng, about 30,000 T cell genomes, went into sorted-subset replicate PCRs. Sequenced by immunoSEQ multiplex PCR; TCRdb stores in-frame clones only, minus some. This table holds over a million clones, about three quarters found once. CDR1 is WNHNN, CDR2 SYGVQD, per germline (reference sequence). The CDR3 has 14 residues. The trim removed 6 bases at V and 5 bases at J, leaving 5 bases unmatched. This receptor was obtained from a man aged 18 to 29 in good health. The chain recombines TRBV10-1 with TRBJ2-1; 9 positions agree with TRBD2. The sequenced material came from memory CD4+ T cells sorted from blood. The subset here: CD45RA-negative fraction. CDR3 region: CASSSGTSNNEQFF. CDR3 DNA sequence: TGCGCCAGCAGCTCCGGGACTAGCAACAATGAGCAGTTCTTC.